This T cell receptor beta chain was captured in a study of blood T cell repertoires in COVID-19. Across the study: T cells, B-cell-depleted T cells, or PBMCs supplied cDNA or gDNA.

Per germline, CDR1 SGHVS and CDR2 FNYEAQ. The CDR3 is made up of 15 amino acids. The V segment lost 1 base and the J segment 1 base; nucleotides outside the gene matches: 4. Assay used: immunoSEQ multiplex PCR; TCRdb lists only in-frame clones, some missing. The repertoire holds 120,000 to 150,000 clones, with around 83% as singletons. Specimen: peripheral blood. The source is an older woman with acute or convalescent COVID-19. The V gene is TRBV7-6, the J gene TRBJ2-7; 7 bases are shared with TRBD1. This CDR3 reads CASSLGTGASYEQYF. CDR3 DNA sequence: TGTGCCAGCAGCTTAGGGACAGGCGCTTCCTACGAGCAGTACTTC. Drawing the rest from reference TRBV7-6 and TRBJ2-7, the complete variable domain is GAGVSQSPRYKVTKRGQDVALRCDPISGHVSLYWYRQALGQGPEFLTYFNYEAQQDKSGLPNDRFSAERPEGSISTLTIQRTEQRDSAMYRCASSLGTGASYEQYFGPGTRLTVT.